A single sample gave rise to the 8 T cell receptor beta chains below, sequenced in a study of T-cell reconstitution after alpha-beta-depleted transplantation in children. A TCRbeta library incorporating unique molecular identifiers was prepared. TCRdb redid the calling of the PCR reads with MiXCR, one entry per CDR3 protein. The sample shows about 870,000 distinct CDR3 sequences, roughly 16% of them seen only once. The material was PBMCs, mostly from graft donor cells, obtained 360 days after TCRalphabeta/CD19-depleted stem cell transplant. The receptors here all came from a male patient younger than 18 who had a stem cell transplant for acute lymphoblastic leukemia, so the T cells may come from the graft donor.

This sequence joins TRBV12-3 or TRBV12-4 and TRBJ2-1; 7 nucleotides match TRBD1. This CDR3 spans 14 amino acids. V was clipped by 7 bases and J by 7 bases; unmatched bases: 10. The CDR3 nucleotides read TGTGCCAGCAAGGGGGCTATTGGGGGAAATGAGCAGTTCTTC. Translation gives CASKGAIGGNEQFF.

This clonotype turned up a few times. J is TRBJ1-1 and V is TRBV5-1; weak D call: TRBD1 (6 bases). CDR1 and CDR2 (germline): SGHRS, YFSETQ. Trimming stripped 3 bases from V and 7 bases from J, with 16 bases between. This CDR3 contains 14 residues. CDR3 coding DNA: TGCGCCAGCAGCTCCCTGGGGGGCGCGTTTGAAGCTTTCTTT. Protein product: CASSSLGGAFEAFF.

V is TRBV4-1 and J is TRBJ2-1, with TRBD2 matching over 7 bases. Germline V lookup: CDR1 MGHRA, CDR2 YSYEKL. V lost 6 bases, J lost 1 base, and 6 bases stayed unmatched. There are 15 residues in the CDR3. The CDR3 DNA is TGCGCCAGCAGAACAGGACTAGAATCCTACAATGAGCAGTTCTTC. Its translation: CASRTGLESYNEQFF.

This clonotype occurred a few times. The conserved closing phenylalanine or tryptophan is absent in this CDR3, likely reflecting a read error. This sequence joins TRBV11-2 and TRBJ2-7; D unclear. Trimming stripped 4 bases from V and 7 bases from J, with 20 bases between. The germline V gene encodes CDR1 SGHAT and CDR2 FQNNGV. The CDR3 length is 15 residues. For the CDR3, the DNA is TGTGCCAGCAGCTCCGACTGGCTAGGGTCTGAAGAGCAGTACCTC. Translated: CASSSDWLGSEEQYL.

This clonotype was detected only a few times. V and J are TRBV7-3 and TRBJ2-4, with 9 bases lining up with TRBD2. The CDR3 has 17 amino acids. V was clipped by 1 base and J by 0 bases; unmatched bases: 4. CDR1 is SGHTA, CDR2 FQGTGA, per germline. Here the CDR3 DNA reads TGTGCCAGCAGCTTAATGGCGGGAGGGTTAGCCAAAAACATTCAGTACTTC. It encodes CASSLMAGGLAKNIQYF.

This clonotype has just a few counts. This sequence joins TRBV12-3 or TRBV12-4 and TRBJ2-2; a weak D match, TRBD2 (6 bases). This CDR3 is 15 amino acids long. The V and J ends lost 5 bases and 2 bases respectively, with 12 bases between them. CDR3 coding DNA: TGTGCCAGCAGTCGGGACTTGCCCAACACCGGGGAGCTGTTTTTT. Translating it yields CASSRDLPNTGELFF.

This clonotype was seen more than once but under ten times. This chain connects TRBV19 to TRBJ1-5; 9 bases are a match to TRBD1. The germline V gene has CDR1 LNHDA and CDR2 SQIVND (reference sequence). This CDR3 region has 17 residues. V gave up 5 bases and J gave up 6 bases; unmatched junction bases: 14. CDR3 DNA: TGTGCCAGTAGTCCCCCGGGCGGGACAGGGCGGTCTCAGCCCCAGCATTTT. This encodes CASSPPGGTGRSQPQHF.

The V call is TRBV5-1, the J call TRBJ2-1, with 9 bases matching TRBD1. The germline V gene encodes CDR1 SGHRS and CDR2 YFSETQ. The V gene end was trimmed by 7 bases and the J gene end by 2 bases; junction bases not matched to a gene: 7. There are 15 residues in the CDR3. The CDR3 loop is CASGEDRGPYNEQFF. For the CDR3, the DNA is TGCGCCAGCGGGGAGGACAGGGGTCCCTACAATGAGCAGTTCTTC.